Given below is one T cell receptor beta chain in context. TCR beta was sequenced from blood CD8+ and CD4+ T cells. This entry is derived from a study of CD8 T cells in Susac syndrome. The CDR3 length is 14 residues. Germline assignment: CDR1 SGHVS and CDR2 FQNEAQ. Trimming stripped 1 base from V and 0 bases from J, with 7 bases between. RNA was extracted with the RNeasy kit, and a quantity of 0.5 to 1 ug was reverse transcribed using random hexamers. In TCRdb, the immunoSEQ multiplex PCR reads were re-called with MiXCR into one record per CDR3 protein. The table records some 150,000 distinct CDR3 sequences, 95% of them present only once.

Material for sequencing was CD4+ T cells from PBMCs. This receptor was taken from a human donor with Susac syndrome. This chain joins TRBV7-8 and TRBJ2-7; D gene uncertain. The CDR3: CASSLEESSYEQYF. CDR3 sequence (DNA): TGTGCCAGCAGCTTAGAGGAGAGCTCCTACGAGCAGTACTTC.